A selection of T cell receptor beta chains follows, all from one sample in a study of cytomegalovirus exposure and HLA in healthy donors. TCRdb's copy holds only in-frame clones and misses some; the assay was immunoSEQ multiplex PCR. The sample contains 90,000 to 120,000 clones, approximately 80% of which appear only once. Material for sequencing was PBMCs. The receptors were gathered from a male donor in good health and CMV-seronegative. Both conserved end residues are part of each CDR3. D genes are given only for firm matches. The size field is filled for only some rows; it gives once, few, many or a size class.

j_gene	len	d_gene	v_gene	abundance	CDR3nt	CDR3aa
TRBJ2-7	14	.	TRBV5-1	.	TGCGCCAGCAGCCTAGGGACTTTATGGGACGAGCAGTACTTC	CASSLGTLWDEQYF
TRBJ2-2	16	.	TRBV4-1	.	TGCGCCAGCAGCCAGATCGGCAGGGGAAACACCGGGGAGCTGTTTTTT	CASSQIGRGNTGELFF
TRBJ2-7	16	TRBD1	TRBV5-1	.	TGCGCCAGCAGCTTGAGCGGACAGGGGACCTCCTACGAGCAGTACTTC	CASSLSGQGTSYEQYF
TRBJ1-2	14	.	TRBV19	few	TGTGCCAGTAGTATAACGGGCGGGAACTATGGCTACACCTTC	CASSITGGNYGYTF
TRBJ2-7	14	TRBD2	TRBV6-5	.	TGTGCCAGCAGCCAAGGACTAGCGGCCTACGAGCAGTACTTC	CASSQGLAAYEQYF
TRBJ1-1	14	.	TRBV28	.	TGTGCCAGTCTCCAAAGGGGAATGAACACTGAAGCTTTCTTT	CASLQRGMNTEAFF
TRBJ2-7	14	TRBD1	TRBV2	.	TGTGCCAGCAGTGATCGGACAGGTACCTACGAGCAGTACTTC	CASSDRTGTYEQYF
TRBJ1-3	15	TRBD1	TRBV27	.	TGTGCCAGCAGTCCGGGACAGGGAGCTGGAAACACCATATATTTT	CASSPGQGAGNTIYF
TRBJ2-5	14	.	TRBV6-5	.	TGTGCCAGCAGTTACGGCGGGAATAGGGAGACCCAGTACTTC	CASSYGGNRETQYF
TRBJ1-5	15	.	TRBV15	few	TGTGCCACCAGCAGAACAGGTTATAGCAATCAGCCCCAGCATTTT	CATSRTGYSNQPQHF
TRBJ2-1	15	TRBD2	TRBV6-6	few	TGTGCCAGCAGCCGAGGGACTAGCGGGAGCAATGAGCAGTTCTTC	CASSRGTSGSNEQFF
TRBJ2-5	13	.	TRBV5-4	.	TGTGCCAGCAGCTTGGCCGGGGGAGAGACCCAGTACTTC	CASSLAGGETQYF
TRBJ2-3	14	TRBD2	TRBV2	.	TGTGCCAGCAGTGAACCGGGACTAGCAGATACGCAGTATTTT	CASSEPGLADTQYF
TRBJ2-1	15	TRBD2	TRBV7-8	.	TGTGCCAGCAGCAACGTAGCGGGAGGGCTACATGAGCAGTTCTTC	CASSNVAGGLHEQFF
TRBJ2-5	15	TRBD1	TRBV7-3	.	TGTGCCAGCAGCTTAAGACAGGGGGCCGGAGAGACCCAGTACTTC	CASSLRQGAGETQYF
TRBJ1-2	15	.	TRBV7-2	.	TGTGCCAGCAGTTCCTACAGGGTATCTAACTATGGCTACACCTTC	CASSSYRVSNYGYTF
TRBJ2-5	16	TRBD1	TRBV7-3	.	TGTGCCAGCAGCCCCGGGACAGGGATGGGGCAAGAGACCCAGTACTTC	CASSPGTGMGQETQYF
TRBJ2-1	13	.	TRBV5-1	.	TGCGCCAGCAGCTCCTGGGAGGACAGGTTCCTTCTCTTC	CASSSWEDRFLLF
TRBJ1-2	13	.	TRBV19	.	TGTGCCAGTAGCCAAACTGCGAACTATGGCTACACCTTC	CASSQTANYGYTF
TRBJ2-7	13	.	TRBV6-1	.	TGTGCCAGCAGTGAAGTCGGGTTCTACGAGCAGTACTTC	CASSEVGFYEQYF
TRBJ2-7	14	.	TRBV5-1	.	TGCGCCAGCAGCCCTCACAGGGAGTCCTACGAGCAGTACTTC	CASSPHRESYEQYF
TRBJ2-1	16	.	TRBV14	.	TGTGCCAGCAGCCCCGAGGGGGGGAGCGGCCGGTTTGAGCAGTTCTTC	CASSPEGGSGRFEQFF
TRBJ1-1	17	.	TRBV15	.	TGTGCCACCAGCAGAGTTATTTTTGTGGACACCTACGCTGAAGCTTTCTTT	CATSRVIFVDTYAEAFF
TRBJ2-1	13	.	TRBV15	.	TGTGCCACCGGGGACATCGTAGACAATGAGCAGTTCTTC	CATGDIVDNEQFF
TRBJ2-3	14	.	TRBV10-3	.	TGTGCCACCAGGGTGAGAGGTCCCGGGGATACGCAGTATTTT	CATRVRGPGDTQYF
TRBJ1-1	14	TRBD1	TRBV10-2	.	TGCGCCAGCGGACAGGGACAGGGGAACACTGAGGCTTTCTTT	CASGQGQGNTEAFF
TRBJ2-1	12	.	TRBV9	few	TGTGCCAGCAGCCCTAATTACAATGAGCAGTTCTTC	CASSPNYNEQFF
TRBJ2-5	15	.	TRBV13	once	TGTGCCAGCAGCTTATATAATCGTCCCCAAGAGACCCAGTACTTC	CASSLYNRPQETQYF
TRBJ1-1	16	.	TRBV9	.	TGTGCCAGCAGCCCACGGACCTGGGGGGTGAACACTGAAGCTTTCTTT	CASSPRTWGVNTEAFF
TRBJ1-1	15	TRBD1	TRBV7-6	.	TGTGCCAGCAGCTTAGGGACAGGGGTTGGGACTGAAGCTTTCTTT	CASSLGTGVGTEAFF
TRBJ2-1	19	.	TRBV7-9	.	TGTGCCAGCAGTCAAGCTGGCTGGAGCGGCCCAAAAAGGGGGAATGAGCAGTTCTTC	CASSQAGWSGPKRGNEQFF
TRBJ1-4	15	.	TRBV28	.	TGTGCCAGCACCGACAACAGGGCAACTAATGAAAAACTGTTTTTT	CASTDNRATNEKLFF
TRBJ1-4	12	.	TRBV29-1	.	TGCAGCGCCCGGGCCGGGGGTGAAAAACTGTTTTTT	CSARAGGEKLFF
TRBJ2-1	17	.	TRBV11-3	.	TGTGCCAGCAGCTTAGAAGCCGAGACTCACTCCTACAATGAGCAGTTCTTC	CASSLEAETHSYNEQFF
TRBJ2-2	13	.	TRBV5-3	.	TGTGCCAGAAGCTGCACCAAGAGCGGGGAGCTGTTTTTT	CARSCTKSGELFF
TRBJ2-7	14	.	TRBV27	.	TGTGCCAGCAGACCAACAGGGATCACCTACGAGCAGTACTTC	CASRPTGITYEQYF
TRBJ2-5	15	TRBD1	TRBV18	.	TGTGCCAGCTCACCCAGACAGGGGAGCCAAGAGACCCAGTACTTC	CASSPRQGSQETQYF
TRBJ2-7	13	.	TRBV7-2	.	TGTGCCAGCAGCACCGTCGGGGCCTACGAGCAGTACTTC	CASSTVGAYEQYF
TRBJ2-2	17	.	TRBV13	.	TGTGCCAGCAGCTTAGGAGGTTCCGAGCGCCACACCGGGGAGCTGTTTTTT	CASSLGGSERHTGELFF
TRBJ2-1	16	.	TRBV4-1	.	TGCGCCAGCAGCGATCCGACAGGAAGCTCCTACAATGAGCAGTTCTTC	CASSDPTGSSYNEQFF
TRBJ2-1	15	.	TRBV11-2	.	TGTGCCAGCAGCTTAGGGTCGACAGCCTACAATGAGCAGTTCTTC	CASSLGSTAYNEQFF
TRBJ2-5	15	.	TRBV10-1	.	TGCGCCAGCAGTGAGGCTTGGGGCGGCCAAGAGACCCAGTACTTC	CASSEAWGGQETQYF
TRBJ2-1	16	TRBD2	TRBV5-1	.	TGCGCCAGCAGCCACCAGCGGGGCCCACCCTACAATGAGCAGTTCTTC	CASSHQRGPPYNEQFF
TRBJ2-1	14	TRBD1	TRBV28	few	TGTGCCAGCAGTTTAGGGGCAGGGGGCAATGAGCAGTTCTTC	CASSLGAGGNEQFF